The 27 T cell receptor beta chains listed next were all sequenced from one sample in a study of tumor and adjacent non-tumor tissue in lung cancer. No cell sorting was done before RNA was extracted from the tissue. The normal lung tissue was taken more than 3 cm from the tumor edge. TCRbeta libraries were built with three rounds of nested PCR, modified from ARM-PCR. TCRdb re-called the multiplex PCR reads with MiXCR, one entry per CDR3 protein. This table has tens of thousands of distinct CDR3 sequences, approximately 82% appearing once. The specimen sequenced was distant non-tumor lung tissue. The receptors here all came from a man in his 70s with non-small cell lung cancer.

The chain has TRBV5-4 and TRBJ2-5; 13 bases map to TRBD2. Trimming at V came to 5 bases and at J to 8 bases, leaving 15 bases not matched to a gene. The CDR3 sequence is 17 residues long. The germline V gene has CDR1 SGHNT and CDR2 YYREEE (reference sequence). CDR3 sequence (DNA): TGTGCCAGCAGTTTAAAGTGGTGGACTAGCGGGAGTGAAACCCAGTACTTC. Translation gives CASSLKWWTSGSETQYF. The variable domain in full, with the rest retrieved from reference TRBV5-4 and TRBJ2-5, is ETGVTQSPTHLIKTRGQQVTLRCSSQSGHNTVSWYQQALGQGPQFIFQYYREEENGRGNFPPRFSGLQFPNYSSELNVNALELDDSALYLCASSLKWWTSGSETQYFGPGTRLLVL.

For this clonotype: This clone may be a read error of a much larger clone one base away. The chain carries TRBV6-1 and TRBJ1-1; 12 bases are shared with TRBD1. The CDR3 has 13 amino acids. The V gene's germline CDR1 is MNHNS and CDR2 SASEGT. For the CDR3, the DNA is TGTGTCGCCGGGACAGGGGGCTTTACTGAAGCTTTCTTT. It translates to CVAGTGGFTEAFF.

In regard to this clonotype: With a much larger clone just one base away, this may be a read error. CDR3 sequence reads: CVSSATSEAEQYF. CDR3 DNA: TGTGTCAGCAGTGCAACGTCGGAGGCCGAGCAGTACTTC. The gene calls are TRBV28 and TRBJ2-7; tentatively, D is TRBD2 (5 bases). The germline V gene encodes CDR1 MDHEN and CDR2 SYDVKM. The CDR3 runs 13 residues.

A word on this clonotype: A much larger clone lies a single base off, so this may be a read error. The V and J genes are TRBV28 and TRBJ1-5; unclear D gene. The CDR3 is 17 residues long. Germline V lookup: CDR1 MDHEN, CDR2 SYDVKM. Trimming took off 4 bases at V and 7 bases at J, with 23 bases between the two ends. The DNA for the CDR3 is TGTGCCAGCAGTTCCAAAGGTGGGGTGCTAGTCGCGCAGCCCCAGCATTTT. Protein sequence: CASSSKGGVLVAQPQHF.

For this clonotype: The CDR3 carries no conserved terminal phenylalanine or tryptophan, so it likely arises from a read error. The rearrangement uses TRBV11-1 and TRBJ1-2, with D unclear. This CDR3 region has 12 residues. Germline CDR1 SGHAT, CDR2 FQDESV (reference sequence). V gave up 6 bases and J gave up 5 bases, with 10 bases separating them. CDR3 coding DNA: TGTGCCAGCAGGGTATACAGATATGGCTACACCTTG. Amino acid sequence: CASRVYRYGYTL.

Note on this clonotype: Being one base from a much bigger clone, this may be a read error. The V gene is TRBV20-1, the J gene TRBJ1-1; D not certain. Germline V gene lookup returns CDR1 DFQATT and CDR2 SNEGSKA (reference sequence). V lost 7 bases, J lost 4 bases, and 16 bases lay in between. CDR3 size: 13 residues. The CDR3 region is CSVQSKGGTEAFF. The CDR3 DNA is TGCAGTGTTCAGTCGAAAGGCGGCACTGAAGCTTTCTTT.

Concerning this clonotype itself: At one end, the junction sequence differs from germline, possibly due to a read error. This chain links TRBV11-2 with TRBJ2-1, with D possibly matching TRBD2 (5 bases). The CDR3 is 18 residues long. Germline V gene lookup returns CDR1 SGHAT and CDR2 FQNNGV. The CDR3 DNA reads as TGTGCCATCAGCTTAGAACGTCTGGGGTGGACTTCCTATAATGAGCAGTTCTTC. Its translation is CAISLERLGWTSYNEQFF.

V and J are TRBV6-2 or TRBV6-3 and TRBJ1-1; D possibly corresponds to TRBD1 (6 bases). The germline CDR1 and CDR2 sequences are MNHEY and SVGEGT. Trimming took off 8 bases at V and 9 bases at J, with 25 bases between the two ends. The CDR3 totals 15 residues. CDR3 nucleotides: TGTGCCAGCCGACCTTTTGTGGGACACATAAGAAAAGCTTTCTTT. Translation: CASRPFVGHIRKAFF.

Details on this clonotype: A junction boundary mismatches the germline segment, possibly from a read error. V is TRBV11-2 and J is TRBJ2-5, with TRBD2 matching over 7 bases. The CDR3 runs to 12 residues. The germline CDR1 and CDR2 sequences are SGHAT and FQNNGV. CDR3 in amino acids: CANSWGGETQYF. The CDR3 DNA sequence: TGTGCCAACAGCTGGGGGGGTGAGACCCAGTACTTC.

With respect to this clonotype: This may be a read error: a much more frequent sequence differs by one nucleotide. The CDR3 end shows no conserved phenylalanine or tryptophan, and so a read error is likely. The chain joins TRBV5-5 to TRBJ2-3; possibly TRBD2 for D (6 bases). The germline V gene encodes CDR1 SGHKS and CDR2 YYEKEE (reference sequence). Trimming took off 5 bases at V and 4 bases at J, with 14 bases between the two ends. This CDR3 spans 14 amino acids. The CDR3 DNA is TGTGCCAGCAGGCGAGCAGCGGGCTCAGATACGCAGTATATT. Protein sequence: CASRRAAGSDTQYI.

Comment on this clonotype: One end of the junction varies from germline; a read error may be responsible. V and J are TRBV29-1 and TRBJ2-7; D ambiguous. CDR1 and CDR2 (germline): SQVTM, ANQGSEA. This CDR3 spans 12 amino acids. CDR3: CSVVVVSYEQYF. DNA of the CDR3: TGCAGTGTTGTTGTTGTATCCTACGAGCAGTACTTC.

With regard to this clonotype: An end of the junction differs from the germline gene, which may be a read error. This chain joins TRBV10-2 and TRBJ1-3, with D possibly matching TRBD1 (5 bases). The CDR3 loop spans 15 amino acids. Germline V gene lookup returns CDR1 WSHSY and CDR2 SAAADI. The CDR3, as DNA: TGCGCCAGCAGTGAGGGGACCGACTCTGGAAACATCATATATTTT. The encoded protein is CASSEGTDSGNIIYF.

The gene calls are TRBV11-2 and TRBJ2-1; D remains unclear. Per the germline V gene, CDR1 is SGHAT and CDR2 is FQNNGV. Trimming took off 6 bases at V and 3 bases at J, with 12 bases between the two ends. This CDR3 comprises 14 residues. CDR3 sequence: CASSLLAVYNEQFF. The CDR3, as DNA: TGTGCCAGCAGTTTATTGGCGGTCTACAATGAGCAGTTCTTC.

Comment on this clonotype: One base away lies a much larger clone, so this may be a sequencing read error. V usage is TRBV20-1 and J usage is TRBJ2-3, with D unresolved. The germline V gene encodes CDR1 DFQATT and CDR2 SNEGSKA (reference sequence). The CDR3 spans 11 residues. Trimming removed 5 bases at V and 7 bases at J, with 10 bases between. The CDR3 protein is CSAQVDYTQYF. The CDR3 region has the DNA TGCAGTGCTCAAGTAGATTATACGCAGTATTTT.

This clonotype was picked up a small number of times. The rearrangement links TRBV6-6 to TRBJ2-1; 8 positions agree with TRBD2. V trimming: 10 bases; J trimming: 4 bases; junction bases outside the gene matches: 12. The CDR3 runs to 15 residues. CDR1 and CDR2 (germline): MNHNY, SVGAGI (reference sequence). CDR3 bases: TGTGCCACCATTATAACTAGCGGCCCTTACAATGAGCAGTTCTTC. It specifies CATIITSGPYNEQFF.

The J gene is TRBJ2-2, the V gene TRBV21-1; TRBD1 is taken as the D call from the table, unchecked against the DNA. TRBV21-1 is a pseudogene. The CDR3 sequence is 12 residues long. This CDR3 reads CDKGQYTGELFF. The CDR3 nucleotides read TGTGACAAGGGACAGTACACCGGGGAGCTGTTTTTT.

This clonotype was counted ten times or more. The chain links TRBV6-5 to TRBJ2-1; D is possibly TRBD2 (6 bases). The ends were cut back, 6 bases at V and 10 bases at J, with 13 bases in the middle. The CDR3 spans 12 residues. CDR1 and CDR2 from the germline V gene are MNHEY and SVGAGI. Here the CDR3 reads CASRLARGEQFF. For the CDR3, the DNA is TGTGCCAGCAGATTAGCTCGGGGGGAGCAGTTCTTC.

To note about this clonotype: The junction departs from the called germline gene at one end, perhaps through a read error. The V gene is TRBV4-3, the J gene TRBJ2-6; TRBD1 agrees at 7 bases. Germline V gene sequence: CDR1 LGHNA, CDR2 YSLEER. This CDR3 has 16 amino acids. CDR3 DNA: TGTACCAGCAGCCCCTCACAGGGGTCTGGGGCCAACATCCTGACTTTC. It yields the protein CTSSPSQGSGANILTF.

A remark on this clonotype: Without the conserved terminal phenylalanine or tryptophan, this CDR3 likely stems from a read error. The chain combines TRBV12-3 or TRBV12-4 with TRBJ2-7; D possibly corresponds to TRBD1 (5 bases). This CDR3 region has 15 residues. The CDR3 protein is CASSSWFFQGYEQYS. CDR3 DNA sequence: TGTGCCAGTAGTTCCTGGTTCTTTCAGGGATACGAGCAGTACTCC.

A note on this clonotype: This may be a read error, as it is one base from a much larger clone. V usage is TRBV6-2 or TRBV6-3 and J usage is TRBJ1-2, with D perhaps matching TRBD1 (6 bases). The CDR3 sequence is 11 residues long. From germline, CDR1 is MNHEY and CDR2 SVGEGT. In nucleotides, the CDR3 is TGTGCCAACAGTACAGGGTATGGCTACACCTTC. It is translated as CANSTGYGYTF.

As concerns this clonotype: Sequence at one end of the junction differs from germline and may be a read error. V gene TRBV5-1 combines with J gene TRBJ2-1; unclear D gene. The CDR3 length is 12 residues. CDR1 is SGHRS, CDR2 YFSETQ, per germline. In nucleotides, the CDR3 is TGCGCCAGCAGCTTTGAACGAAATGAGCGGTTCTTC. Residues: CASSFERNERFF.

Remarks on this clonotype: With a much larger clone just one base away, this may be a read error. This chain joins TRBV12-3 or TRBV12-4 and TRBJ1-1; weak D call: TRBD1 (5 bases). The CDR3 runs to 13 residues. The CDR3 reads CASSRGPNTKAFF. As DNA, the CDR3 is TGTGCCAGCAGCCGGGGACCCAACACTAAAGCTTTCTTT.

Notes on this clonotype: The CDR3 end shows no conserved phenylalanine or tryptophan, and so a read error is likely. The chain combines TRBV6-1 with TRBJ1-1; no firm D call. The CDR3 extends over 13 amino acids. Germline V CDR1 and CDR2: MNHNS, SASEGT. CDR3 sequence (DNA): TGTACCAGCAGAAGGAAAGAGAACACTGAAGCTTTCCTT. It translates to CTSRRKENTEAFL.

On this clonotype itself: A read error is likely, as this CDR3 ends without the conserved phenylalanine or tryptophan. The chain's CDR3 is CSLESRDYEQYI. The CDR3 DNA reads as TGCAGCCTTGAATCCAGGGACTACGAGCAGTACATC. The rearrangement links TRBV29-1 to TRBJ2-7; D is perhaps TRBD1 (5 bases). The CDR3 extends over 12 amino acids. Germline values: CDR1 SQVTM, CDR2 ANQGSEA.

Note on this clonotype: One end of the junction fails to match germline, which may point to a read error. The V call is TRBV5-6, the J call TRBJ1-1, with D unresolved. The CDR3 length is 16 residues. Germline lookup yields CDR1 SGHDT and CDR2 YYEEEE. CDR3: CTSSSMGRTMTTEAFF. For the CDR3, the DNA is TGTACCAGCAGCTCAATGGGCCGGACCATGACCACTGAAGCTTTCTTT.

The sample holds a few counts of this clonotype. One junction end does not reproduce the germline sequence, and a read error may be involved. Here the CDR3 reads CASSVDQGAPYEQYF. Written as DNA, the CDR3 is TGTGCCAGCAGCGTAGATCAGGGGGCACCATACGAGCAGTACTTC. The gene calls are TRBV11-2 and TRBJ2-7; 8 positions agree with TRBD1. The CDR3 runs to 15 residues. Looked up from germline, CDR1 is SGHAT and CDR2 is FQNNGV.

Concerning this clonotype: The junction departs from germline at one end; a sequencing error may be responsible. The genes are TRBV29-1 and TRBJ2-3, with 7 bases that match TRBD2. The CDR3 is 12 residues long. CDR1 is SQVTM and CDR2 is ANQGSEA in the germline V gene. CDR3 sequence reads: CRMGRATDTHYF. The CDR3 coding sequence is TGCAGGATGGGGAGGGCCACAGATACGCATTATTTT.